Listed here are 21 T cell receptor beta chains from one sample, sequenced in a study of OX40 agonist ivuxolimab in advanced cancers. TCRdb's table, derived via immunoSEQ multiplex PCR, lists solely in-frame clones and lacks some. This sample has about 48,000 clones, with roughly 80% found just once. Sequences were derived from CD4+ or CD8+ T cells sorted from blood, sampled in a trial of the OX40 agonist ivuxolimab. These receptors all come from an adult with an advanced solid tumor such as melanoma, head and neck, liver or kidney cancer.

J is TRBJ2-1 and V is TRBV7-9; D remains ambiguous. Between the trimmed V and J ends, which lost 0 bases and 4 bases, there was a span of 7 bases. The CDR3 consists of 14 residues. Germline CDR1 reads SEHNR; CDR2 reads FQNEAQ (reference sequence). CDR3 protein: CASSLALYYNEQFF. As DNA, the CDR3 is TGTGCCAGCAGCTTAGCGCTGTATTACAATGAGCAGTTCTTC.

Here the CDR3 reads CASSESGDTQYF. The CDR3 DNA reads as TGTGCCAGCAGTGAAAGCGGGGATACGCAGTATTTT. The gene calls are TRBV2 and TRBJ2-3; TRBD2 is a possible D gene (6 bases). Trimming removed 2 bases at V and 6 bases at J, with 6 bases between. CDR3 size: 12 residues. Germline-derived CDR1 and CDR2 are SNHLY and FYNNEI.

This chain joins TRBV30 and TRBJ2-5; weak D call: TRBD2 (5 bases). The V end lost 5 bases, the J end lost 3 bases, and 16 bases lay between the germline ends. CDR3 length equals 14 residues. The V gene's germline CDR1 is GTSNPN and CDR2 SVGIG (reference sequence). CDR3 DNA: TGTGCCTGGTCCCCGGGATCCCGGAAAGAGACCCAGTACTTC. This translates into CAWSPGSRKETQYF.

The J gene is TRBJ2-1, the V gene TRBV9; D call uncertain. The germline CDR1 and CDR2 sequences are SGDLS and YYNGEE. The CDR3 runs 13 residues. Trimming removed 0 bases from V and 9 bases from J, with 10 bases in between. For the CDR3, the DNA is TGTGCCAGCAGCGTAGAGCCGACGGGTGAGCAGTTCTTC. Translated, it gives CASSVEPTGEQFF. Complete variable domain (other parts from reference TRBV9 and TRBJ2-1): DSGVTQTPKHLITATGQRVTLRCSPRSGDLSVYWYQQSLDQGLQFLIQYYNGEERAKGNILERFSAQQFPDLHSELNLSSLELGDSALYFCASSVEPTGEQFFGPGTRLTVL.

As concerns this clone: One junction end disagrees with the germline gene, perhaps due to a read error. This CDR3 reads CAWSAIGLAGSF. The CDR3 DNA sequence: TGTGCCTGGAGTGCAATTGGGCTAGCGGGGAGCTTT. This chain uses TRBV30 with TRBJ2-3; TRBD2 matches at 9 bases. The CDR3 consists of 12 residues. Germline-derived CDR1 and CDR2 are GTSNPN and SVGIG (reference sequence).

This sequence joins TRBV2 and TRBJ2-1; TRBD2 matches at 15 bases. CDR1 is SNHLY and CDR2 is FYNNEI in the germline V gene. The CDR3 covers 15 residues. V was pared by 5 bases and J by 8 bases, with 4 bases of the junction left unmatched. The CDR3 DNA is TGTGCCAGCAGTAAACGGACTAGCGGGGGGGATGAGCAGTTCTTC. Protein sequence: CASSKRTSGGDEQFF.

To note about this clone: An end of the junction does not agree with germline; a read error may underlie this. The chain uses TRBV7-7 and TRBJ2-1; 10 nucleotides align to TRBD2. The CDR3 totals 18 residues. The V gene's germline CDR1 is SSHAT and CDR2 FNYEAQ (reference sequence). CDR3: CASSPHAASGRSSNEQFF. For the CDR3, the DNA is TGTGCTAGCAGCCCGCATGCGGCTAGCGGGAGATCAAGCAATGAGCAGTTCTTC.

The count of this clone is one. The J gene is TRBJ1-1, the V gene TRBV19, with TRBD1 identical over 7 bases. The CDR3 consists of 14 residues. Germline lookup yields CDR1 LNHDA and CDR2 SQIVND (reference sequence). Trimming removed 1 base from V and 5 bases from J; junction bases left unmatched: 4. CDR3 DNA sequence: TGTGCCAGTAGTATAGGGAGGGGGCTGACTGAAGCTTTCTTT. Encoded protein: CASSIGRGLTEAFF.

V and J are TRBV18 and TRBJ2-5; D is undetermined. The V and J ends lost 2 bases and 2 bases respectively, with 6 bases between them. This CDR3 contains 13 residues. The germline V gene has CDR1 KGHSH and CDR2 LQKENI. The CDR3 coding sequence is TGTGCCAGCTCACCAGCCAGTCAAGAGACCCAGTACTTC. It specifies CASSPASQETQYF.

The chain has TRBV4-3 and TRBJ2-1; no firm D call. CDR1 and CDR2 from the germline V gene are LGHNA and YSLEER. Trimming took off 0 bases at V and 9 bases at J, with 9 bases between the two ends. The CDR3 is 13 amino acids. CDR3 DNA sequence: TGCGCCAGCAGCCAAGATGAGTGGGGTGAGCAGTTCTTC. This translates into CASSQDEWGEQFF.

The chain couples TRBV29-1 to TRBJ1-3; D not certain. The CDR3 runs to 11 residues. The germline V gene has CDR1 SQVTM and CDR2 ANQGSEA. Trimming removed 7 bases at V and 4 bases at J, with 8 bases between. The CDR3 protein is CSAHGGNTIYF. CDR3 coding DNA: TGCAGCGCCCACGGAGGAAACACCATATATTTT.

The J gene is TRBJ2-7, the V gene TRBV13; 10 bases are a match to TRBD2. V trimming: 4 bases; J trimming: 7 bases; junction bases outside the gene matches: 10. The CDR3 extends over 15 amino acids. Germline values: CDR1 PRHDT, CDR2 FYEKMQ (reference sequence). CDR3 in amino acids: CASSSKREGPREQYF. The CDR3 DNA sequence: TGTGCCAGCAGCTCGAAGCGGGAGGGCCCTCGGGAGCAGTACTTC.

The genes are TRBV5-6 and TRBJ2-1, with D possibly being TRBD2 (5 bases). Between the trimmed V and J ends, which lost 4 bases and 5 bases, there was a span of 13 bases. Germline V gene sequence: CDR1 SGHDT, CDR2 YYEEEE. The CDR3 is 14 amino acids. The CDR3 DNA follows: TGTGCCAGCAGCGGCGACTACGCGGACAATGAGCAGTTCTTC. It codes for CASSGDYADNEQFF.

This chain connects TRBV15 to TRBJ2-7, with 12 nucleotides matching TRBD2. CDR1 LNHNV and CDR2 YYDKDF come from the germline V gene (reference sequence). V shed 1 base and J 6 bases; nucleotides not matched to a gene: 7. This CDR3 comprises 16 residues. In DNA form, the CDR3 reads TGTGCCACCAGCAGAGTCATGACTAGCGGGAGTGTCGAGCAGTACTTC. It codes for CATSRVMTSGSVEQYF.

The chain carries TRBV5-3 and TRBJ2-5; 16 bases line up with TRBD2. TRBV5-3 carries the ORF label, with uncertain function. V gave up 4 bases and J gave up 3 bases; unmatched junction bases: 3. There are 16 residues in the CDR3. CDR3 nucleotide sequence: TGTGCCAGAAGCCCGGGACTAGCGGGAGGGGAAGAGACCCAGTACTTC. Translated: CARSPGLAGGEETQYF.

V usage is TRBV7-2 and J usage is TRBJ2-2; 10 bases fit TRBD1. From germline, CDR1 is SGHTA and CDR2 FQGNSA. The CDR3 covers 14 residues. The J segment lost 7 bases and the V segment lost 6 bases, leaving 5 bases of the junction unmatched. Here the CDR3 reads CASRPDRGLGELFF. DNA of the CDR3: TGTGCCAGCAGGCCAGACAGGGGGCTCGGGGAGCTGTTTTTT.

This rearrangement joins TRBV6-6 to TRBJ1-2, with TRBD1 matching 7 bases. This CDR3 spans 14 amino acids. The germline CDR1 and CDR2 sequences are MNHNY and SVGAGI (reference sequence). V lost 2 bases and J lost 7; bases outside the gene matches: 7. DNA of the CDR3: TGTGCCAGCAGTTACGGGACAGAGAAGGGTGGCTACACCTTC. Its protein product is CASSYGTEKGGYTF.

V is TRBV19 and J is TRBJ2-1, with TRBD2 identical over 16 bases. The CDR3 loop spans 17 amino acids. V lost 5 bases, J lost 9 bases, and 10 bases stayed unmatched. Germline V lookup: CDR1 LNHDA, CDR2 SQIVND (reference sequence). The CDR3 DNA is TGTGCCAGTAGTCCACCGGGACTAGCGGGGGGGAGGGGTGAGCAGTTCTTC. Translation gives CASSPPGLAGGRGEQFF.

This clone was found a few times. The J gene is TRBJ2-7, the V gene TRBV7-2; 8 positions match TRBD2. The germline V gene encodes CDR1 SGHTA and CDR2 FQGNSA. Unmatched junction bases numbered 6, after V lost 5 bases and J lost 3 bases. The CDR3 length is 14 residues. The CDR3 DNA is TGTGCCAGCAGCGATAGCGGGGCGAGCTACGAGCAGTACTTC. Translation: CASSDSGASYEQYF.

The J gene is TRBJ2-5, the V gene TRBV15; the match to TRBD2 covers 15 bases. The CDR3 loop spans 19 amino acids. From germline, CDR1 is LNHNV and CDR2 YYDKDF (reference sequence). V lost 1 base, J lost 4 bases, and 10 bases stayed unmatched. In DNA form, the CDR3 reads TGTGCCACCAGCAGAGCACGAGGACTAGCGGGAGGGCCGGGAGAGACCCAGTACTTC. It is translated as CATSRARGLAGGPGETQYF.

The rearrangement joins TRBV5-8 to TRBJ2-2, with D perhaps TRBD2 (6 bases). Trimming removed 3 bases from V and 2 bases from J, with 11 bases in between. This CDR3 contains 15 residues. The germline V gene encodes CDR1 SGHTS and CDR2 YDEGEE. CDR3 region: CASSSRRGNTGELFF. CDR3 DNA sequence: TGTGCCAGCAGCTCACGGAGGGGAAACACCGGGGAGCTGTTTTTT.